Listed below are T cell receptor beta chains from one sample, sequenced in a study of T cell responses to AZD1222 COVID-19 vaccine. The data were produced by immunoSEQ multiplex PCR, yet TCRdb's version contains in-frame clones alone and is incomplete. Of roughly 120,000 clones listed, 88% are singletons. The sequencing here drew on peripheral blood, taken on day 0 of AZD1222 vaccination. The receptors were sampled from an adult in good health. Both conserved end residues are part of each CDR3. D genes are given only for firm matches. Where a row states a size, it is once, few, many or the class of an expanded clone; other rows omit it.

D: TRBD1
J: TRBJ1-4
size: few
V: TRBV5-1
CDR3: CASSPRQGGNEKLFF
DNA: TGCGCCAGCAGCCCCCGACAGGGGGGAAATGAAAAACTGTTTTTT

D: TRBD1
J: TRBJ2-7
size: NA
V: TRBV10-3
CDR3: CAISVPGQGIFEQYF
DNA: TGTGCCATCAGTGTTCCGGGACAGGGTATCTTTGAGCAGTACTTC

D: NA
J: TRBJ2-5
size: NA
V: TRBV13
CDR3: CASSGTYQETQYF
DNA: TGTGCCAGCAGCGGGACTTACCAAGAGACCCAGTACTTC

D: NA
J: TRBJ2-7
size: NA
V: TRBV19
CDR3: CASSIDPTGFYEQYF
DNA: TGTGCCAGTAGTATAGACCCAACAGGATTCTACGAGCAGTACTTC

D: NA
J: TRBJ1-6
size: NA
V: TRBV7-2
CDR3: CASSQMKGQPLHF
DNA: TGTGCCAGCAGCCAAATGAAGGGGCAACCCCTCCACTTT

D: NA
J: TRBJ1-6
size: NA
V: TRBV4-2
CDR3: CASSQEVQDNSPLHF
DNA: TGTGCCAGCAGCCAAGAAGTACAGGATAATTCACCCCTCCACTTT

D: TRBD1
J: TRBJ2-3
size: once
V: TRBV6-5
CDR3: CASKTGQGAQDTQYF
DNA: TGTGCCAGCAAGACAGGGCAGGGGGCGCAGGATACGCAGTATTTT

D: NA
J: TRBJ2-7
size: NA
V: TRBV3-1/TRBV3-2
CDR3: CASSQVGGLSYEQYF
DNA: TGTGCCAGCAGCCAAGTAGGGGGGCTCTCCTACGAGCAGTACTTC

D: NA
J: TRBJ2-1
size: many
V: TRBV7-9
CDR3: CASIEPQNNEQFF
DNA: TGTGCCAGCATCGAACCTCAAAACAATGAGCAGTTCTTC

D: NA
J: TRBJ2-7
size: NA
V: TRBV24-1
CDR3: CATSAPETRQYF
DNA: TGTGCCACCAGTGCCCCCGAGACTAGGCAGTACTTC

D: NA
J: TRBJ2-7
size: NA
V: TRBV4-3
CDR3: CASSQDARGPEQYF
DNA: TGCGCCAGCAGCCAAGATGCAAGAGGCCCCGAGCAGTACTTC

D: NA
J: TRBJ2-7
size: NA
V: TRBV29-1
CDR3: CSVTAWGSSYEQYF
DNA: TGCAGCGTTACCGCATGGGGCAGCTCCTACGAGCAGTACTTC

D: TRBD1
J: TRBJ2-4
size: NA
V: TRBV29-1
CDR3: CSVESTGTGENIQYF
DNA: TGCAGCGTTGAATCAACCGGGACAGGGGAAAACATTCAGTACTTC

D: NA
J: TRBJ1-3
size: NA
V: TRBV15
CDR3: CATSREGSGNTIYF
DNA: TGTGCCACCAGCAGAGAAGGGTCTGGAAACACCATATATTTT

D: TRBD2
J: TRBJ2-7
size: NA
V: TRBV7-9
CDR3: CASSLARESYEQYF
DNA: TGTGCCAGCAGCTTAGCGCGGGAGTCCTACGAGCAGTACTTC

D: NA
J: TRBJ1-1
size: NA
V: TRBV20-1
CDR3: CSASTTGQNTEAFF
DNA: TGCAGTGCTAGTACTACAGGCCAGAACACTGAAGCTTTCTTT

D: NA
J: TRBJ1-1
size: NA
V: TRBV6-2/TRBV6-3
CDR3: CASSYSYASEAFF
DNA: TGTGCCAGCAGTTACTCGTACGCGTCTGAAGCTTTCTTT

D: NA
J: TRBJ1-2
size: NA
V: TRBV19
CDR3: CASSMEVGRYGYTF
DNA: TGTGCCAGTAGTATGGAGGTTGGGAGGTATGGCTACACCTTC

D: TRBD2
J: TRBJ2-7
size: NA
V: TRBV11-2
CDR3: CASSPKTSGWSYEQYF
DNA: TGTGCCAGCAGCCCCAAAACTAGCGGGTGGTCCTACGAGCAGTACTTC

D: TRBD1
J: TRBJ2-7
size: NA
V: TRBV6-5
CDR3: CASSTDRGRRYEQYF
DNA: TGTGCCAGCAGCACGGACAGGGGGCGTAGATACGAGCAGTACTTC

D: NA
J: TRBJ1-1
size: once
V: TRBV12-5
CDR3: CASGTRAGAPPEAFF
DNA: TGTGCTAGTGGTACCCGAGCGGGGGCGCCTCCTGAAGCTTTCTTT

D: TRBD2
J: TRBJ2-3
size: NA
V: TRBV5-8
CDR3: CASSFSGTSGFTDTQYF
DNA: TGTGCCAGCAGCTTTTCGGGGACTAGCGGTTTCACAGATACGCAGTATTTT

D: NA
J: TRBJ1-1
size: NA
V: TRBV21-1
CDR3: CASKLPTGKVTEAFF
DNA: TGTGCCAGCAAACTACCGACAGGGAAAGTTACTGAAGCTTTCTTT

D: TRBD1
J: TRBJ1-2
size: few
V: TRBV9
CDR3: CASSVDGGQGYGYTF
DNA: TGTGCCAGCAGCGTAGATGGGGGACAGGGCTACGGCTACACCTTC

D: NA
J: TRBJ1-1
size: NA
V: TRBV3-1/TRBV3-2
CDR3: CASSQDGQNTEAFF
DNA: TGTGCCAGCAGCCAAGATGGACAGAACACTGAAGCTTTCTTT

D: NA
J: TRBJ1-2
size: NA
V: TRBV18
CDR3: CASSPPGSLQADGYTF
DNA: TGTGCCAGCTCACCACCGGGATCTCTTCAAGCAGATGGCTACACCTTC

D: NA
J: TRBJ1-2
size: NA
V: TRBV12-3/TRBV12-4
CDR3: CASSLGRNYGYTF
DNA: TGTGCCAGCAGTTTAGGGAGAAACTATGGCTACACCTTC

D: TRBD1
J: TRBJ1-6
size: NA
V: TRBV5-5
CDR3: CASSPDRVEIPFPNSPLHF
DNA: TGTGCCAGCAGTCCCGACAGGGTTGAGATCCCCTTCCCGAATTCACCCCTCCACTTT

D: TRBD1
J: TRBJ2-1
size: NA
V: TRBV4-3
CDR3: CASSQDLDRGHNEQFF
DNA: TGCGCCAGCAGCCAAGATTTGGACAGGGGCCACAATGAGCAGTTCTTC

D: NA
J: TRBJ1-5
size: NA
V: TRBV12-3/TRBV12-4
CDR3: CASSLVRDQPQHF
DNA: TGTGCCAGCAGTTTGGTGAGGGATCAGCCCCAGCATTTT

D: TRBD2
J: TRBJ2-2
size: once
V: TRBV5-4
CDR3: CASSLVRGGTGELFF
DNA: TGTGCCAGCAGCTTAGTTCGGGGGGGCACCGGGGAGCTGTTTTTT

D: NA
J: TRBJ2-2
size: NA
V: TRBV7-6
CDR3: CASNQGRGTGELFF
DNA: TGTGCCAGCAACCAGGGCCGTGGCACCGGGGAGCTGTTTTTT

D: NA
J: TRBJ2-7
size: NA
V: TRBV7-2
CDR3: CASSLTYEQYF
DNA: TGTGCCAGCAGCCTGACCTACGAGCAGTACTTC

D: NA
J: TRBJ2-1
size: NA
V: TRBV5-6
CDR3: CASITRTVNNEQFF
DNA: TGTGCCAGCATCACAAGGACAGTCAACAATGAGCAGTTCTTC

D: NA
J: TRBJ2-7
size: NA
V: TRBV7-7
CDR3: CASSFDLSPDETGPGEQYF
DNA: TGTGCCAGCAGCTTCGACCTATCTCCCGACGAAACGGGGCCGGGCGAGCAGTACTTC